What follows are 8 T cell receptor beta chains derived from one specimen sequenced in a study of shared clonotypes between healthy human individuals. Assay: immunoSEQ multiplex PCR; the TCRdb copy retains only in-frame clones and omits some. The data contain over a million clones, around 76% of them singletons. Source material: memory CD4+ T cells sorted from blood. Subset given: CD45RA-negative fraction. Every receptor here comes from a man between 18 and 35 years old in good health.

This chain links TRBV19 with TRBJ1-5; the D is unclear. Trimming left V 3 bases short and J 6 bases short, with 12 bases between. The germline V gene encodes CDR1 LNHDA and CDR2 SQIVND (reference sequence). This CDR3 has 14 amino acids. The CDR3 sequence: CASSMTLQSQPQHF. The DNA for the CDR3 is TGTGCCAGTAGTATGACTCTCCAATCTCAGCCCCAGCATTTT.

This chain joins TRBV18 and TRBJ2-5, with 8 bases that match TRBD1. The ends lost 5 bases at V and 4 bases at J; junction bases unmatched: 6. The length of the CDR3 is 14 residues. Per the germline V gene, CDR1 is KGHSH and CDR2 is LQKENI. CDR3 in amino acids: CASSSRTGLETQYF. The CDR3 nucleotides are TGTGCCAGCTCATCCCGGACAGGGCTAGAGACCCAGTACTTC.

The rearrangement joins TRBV2 to TRBJ1-4; tentative D call: TRBD1 (6 bases). Trimming pared 1 base from V and 8 bases from J, leaving 11 bases between. The CDR3 is 14 residues long. Per germline, CDR1 SNHLY and CDR2 FYNNEI. CDR3 coding DNA: TGTGCCAGCAGTGAAGACAGGGTAACCGAAAAACTGTTTTTT. Its protein is CASSEDRVTEKLFF.

The genes are TRBV28 and TRBJ1-5, with D possibly TRBD1 on 6 matching bases. CDR1 and CDR2 from the germline V gene are MDHEN and SYDVKM. The V and J ends lost 11 bases and 4 bases respectively, with 18 bases between them. The CDR3 has 14 amino acids. CDR3 loop: CAVRPRGQNQPQHF. The CDR3 bases are TGTGCCGTAAGACCCAGGGGCCAAAATCAGCCCCAGCATTTT.

Concerning this clone: A much bigger clone sits one base away, suggesting this may be a read error. This sample also contains other DNA sequences that code for the same CDR3. The rearrangement uses TRBV11-2 and TRBJ1-2; 9 positions agree with TRBD1. Germline assignment: CDR1 SGHAT and CDR2 FQNNGV. This CDR3 has 14 residues. The CDR3 DNA reads TGTGCCAGCAGTTTAGGACAGGGGAACTATGGCTACACCTTC. It is translated as CASSLGQGNYGYTF.

A single count supports this clone. The chain carries TRBV5-3 and TRBJ1-3; D is perhaps TRBD1 (5 bases). TRBV5-3 is reported as an ORF; its role is uncertain. The V end lost 10 bases, the J end lost 15 bases, and 23 bases lay between the germline ends. The CDR3 runs to 12 residues. CDR3 in amino acids: CAGGAVHFSGYF. The CDR3 nucleotides are TGTGCCGGCGGGGCAGTCCACTTTTCCGGATATTTT.

As regards this clone: The sample has other DNA sequences that encode this CDR3 too. This chain connects TRBV7-2 to TRBJ1-2, with D unclear. This CDR3 has 13 amino acids. Germline V lookup: CDR1 SGHTA, CDR2 FQGNSA. V lost 5 bases and J lost 4, with 11 bases in between. The CDR3 protein is CASSLGPGYGYTF. As DNA, the CDR3 is TGTGCCAGCAGCCTGGGCCCGGGCTATGGCTACACCTTC. Based on the CDR3 plus reference TRBV7-2 and TRBJ1-2, the full variable domain is GAGVSQSPSNKVTEKGKDVELRCDPISGHTALYWYRQSLGQGLEFLIYFQGNSAPDKSGLPSDRFSAERTGGSVSTLTIQRTQQEDSAVYLCASSLGPGYGYTFGSGTRLTVV.

V gene TRBV7-6 combines with J gene TRBJ1-1; weak D call: TRBD1 (6 bases). V lost 1 base and J lost 0, with 9 bases in between. Germline V gives CDR1 SGHVS, CDR2 FNYEAQ. This CDR3 contains 15 residues. The CDR3 sequence: CASSLVGGLNTEAFF. For the CDR3, the DNA is TGTGCCAGCAGCTTAGTCGGGGGCCTGAACACTGAAGCTTTCTTT.